This T cell receptor beta chain appears in the sequencing data of a study of regulatory T cells in long-lasting Graves disease. Study background: Persistent cases were those of Graves' disease that involved over 5 years of antithyroid drugs with positive TSH receptor antibodies. Study-level findings and limits: Persistent disease samples used TRBV28, TRBJ1-2 and TRBJ2-5 preferentially. Examination was confined to peripheral blood, excluding thyroid tissue.

The TCR beta library used iRepertoire HTBI primers with Arm-PCR amplification of CDR3. Original processing methods: The study identified about 60 TRBV and 13 to 15 TRBJ segments across samples. TCRdb used MiXCR to reprocess the multiplex PCR reads, holding one entry per CDR3 protein. TCRdb's processing, not the authors' own work, is the source of the V and J calls. The sample includes 400,000 to 500,000 distinct CDR3 sequences, roughly 22% of them seen just once. In its sample, this clonotype was seen a few times. Its specificity is unknown. V shed 5 bases, J shed 0 bases, and the junction held 4 bases outside the gene matches. The CDR3 covers 15 residues. Looked up from germline, CDR1 is LNHDA and CDR2 is SQIVND (reference sequence). Time point defined: persistent/refractory GD, antithyroid drugs over 5 years with positive TRAb. PBMCs provided the RNA from which the TCR library was made.

This receptor was taken from a female donor with Graves disease. The genes are TRBV19 and TRBJ1-5, with 7 bases that match TRBD1. Sequenced material: peripheral blood mononuclear cells (PBMCs), taken when the disease was refractory, from a patient treated with antithyroid drugs. This CDR3 reads CASSVGTDSNQPQHF. CDR3 sequence (DNA): TGTGCCAGTAGTGTCGGGACAGATAGCAATCAGCCCCAGCATTTT.